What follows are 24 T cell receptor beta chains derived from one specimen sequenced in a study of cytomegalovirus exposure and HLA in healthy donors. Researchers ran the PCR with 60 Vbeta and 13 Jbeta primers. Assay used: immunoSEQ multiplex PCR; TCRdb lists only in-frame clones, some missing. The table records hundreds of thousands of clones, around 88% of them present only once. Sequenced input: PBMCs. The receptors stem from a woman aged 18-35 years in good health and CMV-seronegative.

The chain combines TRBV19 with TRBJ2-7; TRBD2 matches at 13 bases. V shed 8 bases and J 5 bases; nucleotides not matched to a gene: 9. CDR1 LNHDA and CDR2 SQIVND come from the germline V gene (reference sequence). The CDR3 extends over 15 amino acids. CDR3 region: CASSWTSGSGHEQYF. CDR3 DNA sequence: TGTGCCAGTTCCTGGACTAGCGGGAGCGGGCACGAGCAGTACTTC.

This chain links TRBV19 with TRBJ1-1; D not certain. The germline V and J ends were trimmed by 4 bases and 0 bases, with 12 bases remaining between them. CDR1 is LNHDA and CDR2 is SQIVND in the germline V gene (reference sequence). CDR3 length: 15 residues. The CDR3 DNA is TGTGCCAGTAGTACCCTCGGGGTGATGAACACTGAAGCTTTCTTT. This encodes CASSTLGVMNTEAFF.

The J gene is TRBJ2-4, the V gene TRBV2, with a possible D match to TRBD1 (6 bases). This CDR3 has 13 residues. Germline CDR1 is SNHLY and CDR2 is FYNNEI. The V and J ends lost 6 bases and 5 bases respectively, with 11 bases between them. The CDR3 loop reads CASSRGTQNIQYF. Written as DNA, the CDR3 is TGTGCCAGCAGCAGGGGAACGCAAAACATTCAGTACTTC.

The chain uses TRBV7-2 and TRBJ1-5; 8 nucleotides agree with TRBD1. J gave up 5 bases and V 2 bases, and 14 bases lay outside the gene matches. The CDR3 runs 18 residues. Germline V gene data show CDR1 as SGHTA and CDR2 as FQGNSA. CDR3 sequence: CASSLRTGQGVSDQPQHF. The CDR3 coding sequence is TGTGCCAGCAGCTTACGAACAGGACAGGGAGTAAGTGATCAGCCCCAGCATTTT. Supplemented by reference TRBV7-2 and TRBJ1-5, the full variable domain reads GAGVSQSPSNKVTEKGKDVELRCDPISGHTALYWYRQSLGQGLEFLIYFQGNSAPDKSGLPSDRFSAERTGGSVSTLTIQRTQQEDSAVYLCASSLRTGQGVSDQPQHFGDGTRLSIL.

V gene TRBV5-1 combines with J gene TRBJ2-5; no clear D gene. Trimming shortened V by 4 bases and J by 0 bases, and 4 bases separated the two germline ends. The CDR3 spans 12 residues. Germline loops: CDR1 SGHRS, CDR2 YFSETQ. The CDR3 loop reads CASSPYQETQYF. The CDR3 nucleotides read TGCGCCAGCAGCCCGTACCAAGAGACCCAGTACTTC.

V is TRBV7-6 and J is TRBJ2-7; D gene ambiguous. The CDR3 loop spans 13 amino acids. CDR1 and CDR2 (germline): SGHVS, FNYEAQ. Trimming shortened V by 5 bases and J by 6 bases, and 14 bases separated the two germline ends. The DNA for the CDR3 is TGTGCCAGCAGCCGAACTACTCTCGGCGAGCAGTACTTC. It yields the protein CASSRTTLGEQYF.

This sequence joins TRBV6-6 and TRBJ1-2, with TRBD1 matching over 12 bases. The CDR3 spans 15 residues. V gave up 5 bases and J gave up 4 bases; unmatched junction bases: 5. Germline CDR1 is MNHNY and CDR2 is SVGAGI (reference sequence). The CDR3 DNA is TGTGCCAGCAGTACTGGGGACAGGGGGCTCTATGGCTACACCTTC. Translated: CASSTGDRGLYGYTF.

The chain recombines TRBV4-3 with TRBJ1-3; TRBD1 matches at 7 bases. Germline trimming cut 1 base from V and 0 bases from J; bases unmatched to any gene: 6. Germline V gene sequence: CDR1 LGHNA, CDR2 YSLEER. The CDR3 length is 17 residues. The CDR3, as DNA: TGCGCCAGCAGCCAAGGGGCAGGGGGGAGCTCTGGAAACACCATATATTTT. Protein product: CASSQGAGGSSGNTIYF.

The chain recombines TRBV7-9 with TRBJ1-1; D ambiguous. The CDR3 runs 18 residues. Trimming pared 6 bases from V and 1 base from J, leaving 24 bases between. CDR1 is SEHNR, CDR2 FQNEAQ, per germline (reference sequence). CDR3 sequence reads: CASRPPPWRSPANTEAFF. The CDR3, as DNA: TGTGCCAGCAGGCCACCCCCATGGAGATCTCCTGCGAACACTGAAGCTTTCTTT.

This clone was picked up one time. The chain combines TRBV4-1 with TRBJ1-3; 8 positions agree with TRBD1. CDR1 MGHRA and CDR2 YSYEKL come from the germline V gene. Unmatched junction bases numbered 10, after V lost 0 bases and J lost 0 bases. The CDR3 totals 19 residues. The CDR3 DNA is TGCGCCAGCAGCCAAGAGGGACAGGTGGGATTTAGCTCTGGAAACACCATATATTTT. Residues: CASSQEGQVGFSSGNTIYF.

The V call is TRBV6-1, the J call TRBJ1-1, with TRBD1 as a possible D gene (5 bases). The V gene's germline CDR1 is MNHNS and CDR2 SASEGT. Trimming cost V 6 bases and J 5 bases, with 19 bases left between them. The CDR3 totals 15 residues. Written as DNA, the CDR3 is TGTGCCAGCAGGGGGTCGTGGCAGGGTTGGACTGAAGCTTTCTTT. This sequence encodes CASRGSWQGWTEAFF.

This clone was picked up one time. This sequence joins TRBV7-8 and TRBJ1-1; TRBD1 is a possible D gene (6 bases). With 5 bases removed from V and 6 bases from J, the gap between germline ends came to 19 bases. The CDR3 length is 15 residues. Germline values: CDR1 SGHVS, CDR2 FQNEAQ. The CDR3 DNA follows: TGTGCCAGCAGCCCTACAAACAGGGCATTCGCTGAAGCTTTCTTT. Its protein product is CASSPTNRAFAEAFF.

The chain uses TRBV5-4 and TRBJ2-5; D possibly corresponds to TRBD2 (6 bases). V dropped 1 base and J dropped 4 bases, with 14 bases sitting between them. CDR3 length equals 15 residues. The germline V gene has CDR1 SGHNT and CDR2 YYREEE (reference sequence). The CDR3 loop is CASSLSVAEAETQYF. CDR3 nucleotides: TGTGCCAGCAGCTTGTCGGTAGCGGAGGCAGAGACCCAGTACTTC.

The CDR3, as DNA: TGTGCCAGCAGCTTATTTGGGGGCATCTATGGCTACACCTTC. This gives the protein CASSLFGGIYGYTF. This chain connects TRBV5-8 to TRBJ1-2; possible D gene TRBD1, 6 bases. Germline V gene lookup returns CDR1 SGHTS and CDR2 YDEGEE. V was pared by 2 bases and J by 4 bases, with 12 bases between. The CDR3 covers 14 residues.

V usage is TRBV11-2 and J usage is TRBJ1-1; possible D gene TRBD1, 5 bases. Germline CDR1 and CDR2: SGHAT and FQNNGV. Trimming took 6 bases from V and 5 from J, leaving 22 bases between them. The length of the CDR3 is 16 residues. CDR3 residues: CASSKMGQTTGTEAFF. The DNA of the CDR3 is TGTGCCAGCAGTAAAATGGGGCAGACAACCGGGACTGAAGCTTTCTTT.

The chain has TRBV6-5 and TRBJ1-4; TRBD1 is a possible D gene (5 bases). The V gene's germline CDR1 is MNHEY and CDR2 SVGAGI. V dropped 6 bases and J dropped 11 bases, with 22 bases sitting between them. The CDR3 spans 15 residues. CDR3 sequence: CASSPLAGPAGKLFF. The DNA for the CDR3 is TGTGCCAGCAGCCCCTTGGCAGGGCCAGCGGGGAAACTGTTTTTT.

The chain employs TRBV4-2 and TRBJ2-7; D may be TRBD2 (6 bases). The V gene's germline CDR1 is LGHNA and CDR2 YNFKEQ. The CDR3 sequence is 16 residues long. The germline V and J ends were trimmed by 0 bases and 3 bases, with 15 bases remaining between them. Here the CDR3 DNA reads TGTGCCAGCAGCCAAGAGGCCGGGAGCGCTCACTACGAGCAGTACTTC. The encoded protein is CASSQEAGSAHYEQYF.

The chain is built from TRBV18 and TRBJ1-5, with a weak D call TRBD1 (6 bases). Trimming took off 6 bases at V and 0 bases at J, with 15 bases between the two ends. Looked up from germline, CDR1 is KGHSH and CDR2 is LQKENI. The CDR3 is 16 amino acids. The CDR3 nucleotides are TGTGCCAGCTCTCAGGGGCCGGGGAATAGCAATCAGCCCCAGCATTTT. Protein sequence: CASSQGPGNSNQPQHF.

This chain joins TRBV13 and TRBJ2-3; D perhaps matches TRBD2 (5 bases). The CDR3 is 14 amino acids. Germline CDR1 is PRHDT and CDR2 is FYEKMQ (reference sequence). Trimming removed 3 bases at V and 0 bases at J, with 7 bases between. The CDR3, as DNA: TGTGCCAGCAGCTTGGAGGAAAGCACAGATACGCAGTATTTT. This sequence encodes CASSLEESTDTQYF. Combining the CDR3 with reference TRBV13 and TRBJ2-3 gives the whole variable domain AAGVIQSPRHLIKEKRETATLKCYPIPRHDTVYWYQQGPGQDPQFLISFYEKMQSDKGSIPDRFSAQQFSDYHSELNMSSLELGDSALYFCASSLEESTDTQYFGPGTRLTVL.

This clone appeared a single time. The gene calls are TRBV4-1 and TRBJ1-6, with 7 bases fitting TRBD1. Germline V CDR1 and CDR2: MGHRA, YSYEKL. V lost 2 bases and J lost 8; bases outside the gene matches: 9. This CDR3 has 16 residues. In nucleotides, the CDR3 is TGCGCCAGCAGCCAAAAAAAACAGGGGTGGGATTCACCCCTCCACTTT. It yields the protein CASSQKKQGWDSPLHF.

The DNA of the CDR3 is TGTGCCAGCAGCCGATCCTCGTCCGGGACTACCGACTACGAGCAGTACTTC. Encoded protein: CASSRSSSGTTDYEQYF. This chain uses TRBV13 with TRBJ2-7; 7 bases agree with TRBD2. The ends lost 5 bases at V and 3 bases at J; junction bases unmatched: 16. This CDR3 has 17 residues. Germline V CDR1 and CDR2: PRHDT, FYEKMQ (reference sequence). Looking up the rest from reference TRBV13 and TRBJ2-7 gives the full variable domain: AAGVIQSPRHLIKEKRETATLKCYPIPRHDTVYWYQQGPGQDPQFLISFYEKMQSDKGSIPDRFSAQQFSDYHSELNMSSLELGDSALYFCASSRSSSGTTDYEQYFGPGTRLTVT.

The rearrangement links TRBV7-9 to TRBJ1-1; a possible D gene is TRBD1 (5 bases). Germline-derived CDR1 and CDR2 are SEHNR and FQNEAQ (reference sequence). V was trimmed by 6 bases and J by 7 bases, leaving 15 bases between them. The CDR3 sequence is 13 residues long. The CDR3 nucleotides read TGTGCCAGCAGTTTGAGTATGGGGGGTGAAGCTTTCTTT. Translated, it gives CASSLSMGGEAFF.

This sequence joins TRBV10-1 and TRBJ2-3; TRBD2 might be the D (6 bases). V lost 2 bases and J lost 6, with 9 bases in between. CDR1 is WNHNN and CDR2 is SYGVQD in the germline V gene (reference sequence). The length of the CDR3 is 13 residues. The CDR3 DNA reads TGCGCCAGCAGTGAGGGGGGGACGGATACGCAGTATTTT. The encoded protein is CASSEGGTDTQYF.

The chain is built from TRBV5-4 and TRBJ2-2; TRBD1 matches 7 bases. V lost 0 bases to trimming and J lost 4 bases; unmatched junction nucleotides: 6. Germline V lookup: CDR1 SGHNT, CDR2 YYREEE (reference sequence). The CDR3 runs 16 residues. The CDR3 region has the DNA TGTGCCAGCAGCTTGGTCGGCAGGGGGACCACCGGGGAGCTGTTTTTT. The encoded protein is CASSLVGRGTTGELFF.